This passage covers 18 T cell receptor beta chains from one sample sequenced in a study of a mutant IDH1 vaccine in newly diagnosed glioma. TCRdb's copy holds only in-frame clones and misses some; the assay was immunoSEQ multiplex PCR. Of around 29,000 clones in the sample, around 90% were seen once. Time point meaning: week 5, during vaccination. It was 300 ug of mutant IDH1 20-mer peptide that made up each vaccine dose, given with topical imiquimod. These receptors' targets are unknown. This specimen consisted of peripheral blood mononuclear cells (PBMCs), obtained from a glioma patient whose treatment included an IDH1 peptide vaccine. Source of these receptors: a woman between 35 and 50 years old with glioma. Some clones in this sample may be carry-over from other donors' samples.

This clone was seen more than once but under ten times. The chain carries TRBV6-5 and TRBJ1-1, with 8 nucleotides matching TRBD1. Per germline, CDR1 MNHEY and CDR2 SVGAGI. The length of the CDR3 is 12 residues. J lost 8 bases, V lost 4 bases, and 3 bases had no gene match. CDR3 sequence reads: CASSWDRIEAFF. DNA for the CDR3: TGTGCCAGCAGTTGGGACAGGATCGAAGCTTTCTTT.

The chain couples TRBV9 to TRBJ2-1, with TRBD2 matching 9 bases. Trimming removed 2 bases from V and 8 bases from J; junction bases left unmatched: 5. Germline V gives CDR1 SGDLS, CDR2 YYNGEE. The length of the CDR3 is 14 residues. DNA of the CDR3: TGTGCCAGCAGCGTTAGCGGGGGATGGTATGAGCAGTTCTTC. This encodes CASSVSGGWYEQFF.

The rearrangement uses TRBV7-3 and TRBJ2-3, with no clear D. V shed 1 base and J shed 5 bases, with 7 bases lying between them. Per germline, CDR1 SGHTA and CDR2 FQGTGA. The CDR3 loop spans 13 amino acids. The CDR3 is CASSLSPVDTQYF. As DNA, the CDR3 is TGTGCCAGCAGCTTAAGTCCCGTAGATACGCAGTATTTT.

This sequence joins TRBV18 and TRBJ2-7; D gene uncertain. Germline V lookup: CDR1 KGHSH, CDR2 LQKENI. V lost 2 bases and J lost 0, with 8 bases in between. This CDR3 comprises 14 residues. The CDR3 loop reads CASSPGFDSYEQYF. For the CDR3, the DNA is TGTGCCAGCTCACCAGGGTTTGACTCCTACGAGCAGTACTTC.

Turning to this clone: Its ends do not fully match the called genes, so a read error is possible. The rearrangement links TRBV29-1 to TRBJ2-1; D unresolved. Per the germline V gene, CDR1 is SQVTM and CDR2 is ANQGSEA. This CDR3 has 11 amino acids. The CDR3 is CSVELDWSFIF. The CDR3 region has the DNA TGCAGCGTTGAACTAGACTGGTCGTTTATCTTC.

The genes are TRBV7-9 and TRBJ1-5, with 7 bases that match TRBD1. Germline loops: CDR1 SEHNR, CDR2 FQNEAQ (reference sequence). The CDR3 length is 13 residues. After removal of 5 bases from V and 6 bases from J, the junction contained 4 bases not matched to a gene. CDR3 in amino acids: CASSRTGAQPQHF. In DNA form, the CDR3 reads TGTGCCAGCAGCCGTACAGGGGCTCAGCCCCAGCATTTT.

The chain is built from TRBV19 and TRBJ1-4, with D possibly being TRBD1 (5 bases). The germline CDR1 and CDR2 sequences are LNHDA and SQIVND (reference sequence). There are 15 residues in the CDR3. Trimming left V 3 bases short and J 5 bases short, with 13 bases between. CDR3 nucleotides: TGTGCCAGTAGTATGGGGGACGGCTCGAATGAAAAACTGTTTTTT. It is translated as CASSMGDGSNEKLFF. Filled out from reference TRBV19 and TRBJ1-4, the complete variable domain reads DGGITQSPKYLFRKEGQNVTLSCEQNLNHDAMYWYRQDPGQGLRLIYYSQIVNDFQKGDIAEGYSVSREKKESFPLTVTSAQKNPTAFYLCASSMGDGSNEKLFFGSGTQLSVL.

V gene TRBV4-3 combines with J gene TRBJ2-1, with TRBD1 matching 7 bases. V lost 0 bases, J lost 6 bases, and 5 bases stayed unmatched. CDR3 length: 15 residues. Germline V CDR1 and CDR2: LGHNA, YSLEER. CDR3 DNA: TGCGCCAGCAGCCAAGACCCCGGACAGGTCAATGAGCAGTTCTTC. This encodes CASSQDPGQVNEQFF.

This chain joins TRBV6-5 and TRBJ1-3; D call uncertain. This CDR3 has 14 residues. CDR1 is MNHEY and CDR2 is SVGAGI in the germline V gene. Trimming took off 5 bases at V and 2 bases at J, with 10 bases between the two ends. CDR3 DNA: TGTGCCAGCAGTCGGGATTTTACTGGAAACACCATATATTTT. Translating gives CASSRDFTGNTIYF.

The chain uses TRBV6-1 and TRBJ2-7, with no clear D. Germline-derived CDR1 and CDR2 are MNHNS and SASEGT. The CDR3 length is 15 residues. The V gene lost 7 bases and the J gene lost 1 base, with 17 bases spanning the gap. The CDR3 DNA reads as TGTGCCAGCAAGTGGCTCCACAGTCCTTCCTACGAGCAGTACTTC. Translating gives CASKWLHSPSYEQYF.

This chain uses TRBV5-8 with TRBJ2-6; TRBD1 aligns across 8 bases. Trimming cost V 4 bases and J 0 bases; bases outside gene matches: 15. This CDR3 comprises 20 residues. Germline CDR1 is SGHTS and CDR2 is YDEGEE. Here the CDR3 reads CASSLWTGINSLSGANVLTF. The CDR3, as DNA: TGTGCCAGCAGCCTCTGGACAGGGATTAATAGCCTCTCTGGGGCCAACGTCCTGACTTTC. Combining the CDR3 with reference TRBV5-8 and TRBJ2-6 gives the whole variable domain EAGVTQSPTHLIKTRGQQATLRCSPISGHTSVYWYQQALGLGLQFLLWYDEGEERNRGNFPPRFSGRQFPNYSSELNVNALELEDSALYLCASSLWTGINSLSGANVLTFGAGSRLTVL.

The V call is TRBV25-1, the J call TRBJ1-2, with 7 positions matching TRBD1. There are 13 residues in the CDR3. Unmatched junction bases numbered 9, after V lost 7 bases and J lost 7 bases. CDR1 is MGHDK, CDR2 SYGVNS, per germline. CDR3 in amino acids: CASTKSGGGGYTF. The CDR3 nucleotides read TGTGCCAGCACTAAATCAGGGGGAGGTGGCTACACCTTC.

This clone was seen a single time. The gene calls are TRBV7-3 and TRBJ2-5, with 10 bases that match TRBD2. This CDR3 comprises 15 residues. The germline V gene encodes CDR1 SGHTA and CDR2 FQGTGA. J gave up 5 bases and V 1 base, and 4 bases lay outside the gene matches. The CDR3 here is CASSLISGRGETQYF. CDR3 DNA sequence: TGTGCCAGCAGCTTAATAAGCGGGAGGGGGGAGACCCAGTACTTC.

The rearrangement joins TRBV19 to TRBJ1-4; TRBD1 might be the D (5 bases). Trimming cost V 11 bases and J 6 bases, with 25 bases left between them. The germline V gene has CDR1 LNHDA and CDR2 SQIVND (reference sequence). This CDR3 comprises 16 residues. The CDR3 coding sequence is TGTGCCTCGAAAAAGGATTGGGGGAACGGTGATGAAAAACTGTTTTTT. It translates to CASKKDWGNGDEKLFF. The complete variable domain, with remaining parts taken from reference TRBV19 and TRBJ1-4, reads DGGITQSPKYLFRKEGQNVTLSCEQNLNHDAMYWYRQDPGQGLRLIYYSQIVNDFQKGDIAEGYSVSREKKESFPLTVTSAQKNPTAFYLCASKKDWGNGDEKLFFGSGTQLSVL.

The chain employs TRBV28 and TRBJ2-7; tentatively, D is TRBD1 (6 bases). This CDR3 is built from 12 residues. The ends were cut back, 6 bases at V and 3 bases at J, with 9 bases in the middle. Germline V lookup: CDR1 MDHEN, CDR2 SYDVKM. The CDR3 sequence is CASRDSFYEQYF. In nucleotides, the CDR3 is TGTGCCAGCAGGGACAGCTTCTACGAGCAGTACTTC.

CDR3 nucleotide sequence: TGCGCCAGCCGGTCCGGGCAGAATAGCAATCAGCCCCAGCATTTT. Translation: CASRSGQNSNQPQHF. The chain carries TRBV5-1 and TRBJ1-5; D is unresolved. Trimming left V 7 bases short and J 0 bases short, with 14 bases between. This CDR3 has 15 amino acids. CDR1 is SGHRS and CDR2 is YFSETQ in the germline V gene.

This chain links TRBV9 with TRBJ2-3, with a possible D match to TRBD2 (5 bases). Trimming left V 0 bases short and J 2 bases short, with 13 bases between. CDR3 length equals 16 residues. CDR1 SGDLS and CDR2 YYNGEE come from the germline V gene. CDR3 in DNA: TGTGCCAGCAGCGTAGCGGCGGGCGAGATCACAGATACGCAGTATTTT. It translates to CASSVAAGEITDTQYF.

The chain carries TRBV5-1 and TRBJ2-1; possibly TRBD2 for D (6 bases). Per germline, CDR1 SGHRS and CDR2 YFSETQ. V lost 0 bases to trimming and J lost 2 bases, with 18 bases between them. CDR3 size: 18 residues. The CDR3 loop reads CASSLASLGTSTYNEQFF. CDR3 coding DNA: TGCGCCAGCAGCTTGGCATCCTTGGGGACTTCAACCTACAATGAGCAGTTCTTC.